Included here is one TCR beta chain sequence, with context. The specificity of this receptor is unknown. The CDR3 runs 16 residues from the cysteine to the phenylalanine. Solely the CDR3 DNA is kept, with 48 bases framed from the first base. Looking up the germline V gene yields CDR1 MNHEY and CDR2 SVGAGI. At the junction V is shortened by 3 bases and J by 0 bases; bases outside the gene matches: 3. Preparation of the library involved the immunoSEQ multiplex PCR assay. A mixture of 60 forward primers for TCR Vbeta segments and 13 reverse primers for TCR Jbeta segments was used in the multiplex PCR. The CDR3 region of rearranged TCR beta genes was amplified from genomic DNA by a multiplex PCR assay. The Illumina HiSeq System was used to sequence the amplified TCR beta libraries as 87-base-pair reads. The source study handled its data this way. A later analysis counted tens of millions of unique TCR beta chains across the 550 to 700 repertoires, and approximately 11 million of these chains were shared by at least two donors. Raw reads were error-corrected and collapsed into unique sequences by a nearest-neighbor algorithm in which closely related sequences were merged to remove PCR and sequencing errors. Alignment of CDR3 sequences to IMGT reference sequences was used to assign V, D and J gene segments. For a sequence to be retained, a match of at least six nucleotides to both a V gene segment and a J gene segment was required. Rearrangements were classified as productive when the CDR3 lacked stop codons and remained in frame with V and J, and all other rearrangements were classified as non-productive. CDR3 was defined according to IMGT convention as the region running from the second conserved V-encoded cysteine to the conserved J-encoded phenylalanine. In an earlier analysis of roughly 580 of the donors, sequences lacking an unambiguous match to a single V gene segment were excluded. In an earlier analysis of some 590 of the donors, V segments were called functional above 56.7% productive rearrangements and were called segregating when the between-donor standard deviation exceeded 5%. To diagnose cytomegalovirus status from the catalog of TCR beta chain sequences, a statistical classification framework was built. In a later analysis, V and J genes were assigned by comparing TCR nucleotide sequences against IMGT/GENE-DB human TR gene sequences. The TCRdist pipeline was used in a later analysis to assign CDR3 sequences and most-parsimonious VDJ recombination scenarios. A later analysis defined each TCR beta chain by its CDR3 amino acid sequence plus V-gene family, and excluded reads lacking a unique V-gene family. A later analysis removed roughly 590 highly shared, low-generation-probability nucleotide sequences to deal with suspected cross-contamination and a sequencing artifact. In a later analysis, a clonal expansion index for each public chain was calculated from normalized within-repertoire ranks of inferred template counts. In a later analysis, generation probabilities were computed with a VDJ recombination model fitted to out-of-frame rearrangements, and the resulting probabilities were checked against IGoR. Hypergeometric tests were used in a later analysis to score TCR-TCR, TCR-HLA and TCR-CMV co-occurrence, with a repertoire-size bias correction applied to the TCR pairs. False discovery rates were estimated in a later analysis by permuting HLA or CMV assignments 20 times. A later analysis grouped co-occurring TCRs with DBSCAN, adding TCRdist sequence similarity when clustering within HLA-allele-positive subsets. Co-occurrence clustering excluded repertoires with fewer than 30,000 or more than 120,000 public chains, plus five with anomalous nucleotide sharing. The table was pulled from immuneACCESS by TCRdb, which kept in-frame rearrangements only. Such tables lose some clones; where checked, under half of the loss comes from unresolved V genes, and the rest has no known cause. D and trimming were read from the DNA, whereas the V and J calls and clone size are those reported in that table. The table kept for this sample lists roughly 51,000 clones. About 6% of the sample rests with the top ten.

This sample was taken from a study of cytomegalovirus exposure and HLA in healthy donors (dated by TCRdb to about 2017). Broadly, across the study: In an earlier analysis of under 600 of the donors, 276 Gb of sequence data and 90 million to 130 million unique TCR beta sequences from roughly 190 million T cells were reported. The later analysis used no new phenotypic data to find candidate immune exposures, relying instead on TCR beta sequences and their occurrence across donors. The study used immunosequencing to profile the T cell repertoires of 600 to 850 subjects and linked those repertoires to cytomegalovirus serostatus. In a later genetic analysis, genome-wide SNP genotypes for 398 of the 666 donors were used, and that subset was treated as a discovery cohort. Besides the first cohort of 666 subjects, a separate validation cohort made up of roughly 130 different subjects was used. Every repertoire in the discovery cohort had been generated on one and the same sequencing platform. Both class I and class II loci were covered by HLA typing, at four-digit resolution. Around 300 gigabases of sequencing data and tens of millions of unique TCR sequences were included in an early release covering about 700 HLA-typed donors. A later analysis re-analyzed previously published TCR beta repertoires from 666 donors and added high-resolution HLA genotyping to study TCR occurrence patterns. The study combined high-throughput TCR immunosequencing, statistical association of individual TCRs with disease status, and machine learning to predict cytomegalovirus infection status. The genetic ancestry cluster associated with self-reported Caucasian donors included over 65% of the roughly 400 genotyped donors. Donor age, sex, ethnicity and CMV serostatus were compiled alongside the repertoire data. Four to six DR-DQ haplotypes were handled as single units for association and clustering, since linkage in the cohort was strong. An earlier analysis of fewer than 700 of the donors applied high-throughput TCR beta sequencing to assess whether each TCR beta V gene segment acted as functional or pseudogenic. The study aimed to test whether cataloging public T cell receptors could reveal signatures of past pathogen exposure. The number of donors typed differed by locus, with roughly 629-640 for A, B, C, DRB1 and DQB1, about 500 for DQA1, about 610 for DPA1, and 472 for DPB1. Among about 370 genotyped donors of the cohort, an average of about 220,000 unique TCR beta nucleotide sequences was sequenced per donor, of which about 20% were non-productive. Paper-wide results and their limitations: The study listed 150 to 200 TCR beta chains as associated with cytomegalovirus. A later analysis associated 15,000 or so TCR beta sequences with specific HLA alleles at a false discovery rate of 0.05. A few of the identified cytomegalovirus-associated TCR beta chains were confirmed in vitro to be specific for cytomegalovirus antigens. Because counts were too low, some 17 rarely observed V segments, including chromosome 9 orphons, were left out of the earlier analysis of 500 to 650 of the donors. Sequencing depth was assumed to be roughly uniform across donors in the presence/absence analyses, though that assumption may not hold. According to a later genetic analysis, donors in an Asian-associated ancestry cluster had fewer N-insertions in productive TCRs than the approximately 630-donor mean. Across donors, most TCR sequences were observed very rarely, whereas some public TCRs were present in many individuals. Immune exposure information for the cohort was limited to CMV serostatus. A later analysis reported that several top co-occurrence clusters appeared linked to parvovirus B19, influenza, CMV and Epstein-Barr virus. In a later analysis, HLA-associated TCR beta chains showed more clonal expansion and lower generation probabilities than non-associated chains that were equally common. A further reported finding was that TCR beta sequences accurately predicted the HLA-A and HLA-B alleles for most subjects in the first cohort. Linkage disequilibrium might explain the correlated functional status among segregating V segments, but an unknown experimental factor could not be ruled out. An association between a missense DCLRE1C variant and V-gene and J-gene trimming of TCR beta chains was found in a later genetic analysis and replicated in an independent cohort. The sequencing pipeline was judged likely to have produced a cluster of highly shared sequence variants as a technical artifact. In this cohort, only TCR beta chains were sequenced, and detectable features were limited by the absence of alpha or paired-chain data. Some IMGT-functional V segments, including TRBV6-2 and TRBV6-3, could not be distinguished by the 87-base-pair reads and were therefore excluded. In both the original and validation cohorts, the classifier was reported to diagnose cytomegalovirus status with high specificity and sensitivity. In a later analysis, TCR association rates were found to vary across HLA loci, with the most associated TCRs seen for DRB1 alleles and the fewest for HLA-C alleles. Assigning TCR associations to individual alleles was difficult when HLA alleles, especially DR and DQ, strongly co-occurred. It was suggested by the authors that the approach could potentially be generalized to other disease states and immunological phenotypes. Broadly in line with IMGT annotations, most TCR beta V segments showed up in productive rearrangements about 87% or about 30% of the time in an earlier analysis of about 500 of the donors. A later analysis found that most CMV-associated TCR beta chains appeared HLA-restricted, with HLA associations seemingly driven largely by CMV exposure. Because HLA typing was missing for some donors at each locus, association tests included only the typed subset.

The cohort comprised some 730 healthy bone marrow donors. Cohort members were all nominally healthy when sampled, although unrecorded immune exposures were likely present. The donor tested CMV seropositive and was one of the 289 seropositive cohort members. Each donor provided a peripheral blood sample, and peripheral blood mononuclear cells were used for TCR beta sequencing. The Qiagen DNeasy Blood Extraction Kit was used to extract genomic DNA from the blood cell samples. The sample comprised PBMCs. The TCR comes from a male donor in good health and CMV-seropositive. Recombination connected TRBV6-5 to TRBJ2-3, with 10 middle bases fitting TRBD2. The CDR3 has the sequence CASSYASGGSTDTQYF. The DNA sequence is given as TGTGCCAGCAGTTATGCTAGCGGGGGCAGCACAGATACGCAGTATTTT.